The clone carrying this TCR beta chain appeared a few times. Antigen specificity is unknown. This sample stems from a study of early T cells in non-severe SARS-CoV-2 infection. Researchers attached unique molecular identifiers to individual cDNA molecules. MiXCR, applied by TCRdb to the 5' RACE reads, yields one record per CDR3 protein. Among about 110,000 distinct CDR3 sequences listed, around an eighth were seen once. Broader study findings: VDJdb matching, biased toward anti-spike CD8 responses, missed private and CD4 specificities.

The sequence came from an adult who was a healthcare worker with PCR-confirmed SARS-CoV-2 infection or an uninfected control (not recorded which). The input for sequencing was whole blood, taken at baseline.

CDR3 coding DNA: TGTGCCAGCAGTTCCCGGGACAGGGGAATCTACGAGCAGTACTTC. Amino acid sequence: CASSSRDRGIYEQYF. The gene calls are TRBV3-1 and TRBJ2-7, with 10 bases aligning to TRBD1. CDR1 and CDR2 from the germline V gene are LGHDT and YNNKEL (reference sequence). Unmatched junction bases numbered 8, after V lost 6 bases and J lost 3 bases. This CDR3 is 15 amino acids long.